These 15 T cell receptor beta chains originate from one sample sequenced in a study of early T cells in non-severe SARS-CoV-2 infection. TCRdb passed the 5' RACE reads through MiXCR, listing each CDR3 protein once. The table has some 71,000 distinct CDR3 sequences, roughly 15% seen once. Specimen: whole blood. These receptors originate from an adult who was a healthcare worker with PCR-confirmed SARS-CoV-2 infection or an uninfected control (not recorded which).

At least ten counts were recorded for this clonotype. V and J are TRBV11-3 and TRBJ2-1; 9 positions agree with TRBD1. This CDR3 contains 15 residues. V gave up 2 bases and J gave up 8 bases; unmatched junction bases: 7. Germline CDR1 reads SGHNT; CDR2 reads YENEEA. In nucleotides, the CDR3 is TGTGCCAGCAGCTTAAGGGTCCGGGACAGGGATGAGCAGTTCTTC. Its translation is CASSLRVRDRDEQFF.

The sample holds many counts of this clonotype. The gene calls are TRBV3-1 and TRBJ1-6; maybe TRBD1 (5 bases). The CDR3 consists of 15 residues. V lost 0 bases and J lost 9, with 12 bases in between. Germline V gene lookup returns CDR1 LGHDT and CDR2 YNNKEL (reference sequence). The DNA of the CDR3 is TGTGCCAGCAGCCAAGATCCCCAGGGCGCTTCACCCCTCCACTTT. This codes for CASSQDPQGASPLHF.

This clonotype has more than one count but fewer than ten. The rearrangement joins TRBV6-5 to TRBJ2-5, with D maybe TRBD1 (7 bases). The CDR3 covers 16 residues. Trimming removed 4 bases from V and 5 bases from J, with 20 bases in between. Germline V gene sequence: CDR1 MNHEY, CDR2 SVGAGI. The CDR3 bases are TGTGCCAGCAGTTTACGTGGAGGGGGCAATCAGGAGACCCAGTACTTC. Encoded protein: CASSLRGGGNQETQYF.

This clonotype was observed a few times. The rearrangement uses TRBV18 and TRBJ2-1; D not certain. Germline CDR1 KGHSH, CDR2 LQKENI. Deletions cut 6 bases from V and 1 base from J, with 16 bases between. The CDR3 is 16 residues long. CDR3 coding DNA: TGTGCCAGCTCGCCGCCGATTGGTGGGTCCTACAATGAGCAGTTCTTC. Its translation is CASSPPIGGSYNEQFF.

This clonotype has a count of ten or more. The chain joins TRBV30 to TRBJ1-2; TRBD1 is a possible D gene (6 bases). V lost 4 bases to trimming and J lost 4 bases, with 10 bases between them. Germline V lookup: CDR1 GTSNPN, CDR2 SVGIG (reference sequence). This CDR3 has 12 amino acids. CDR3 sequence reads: CAWTPDSYGYTF. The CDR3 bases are TGTGCCTGGACCCCGGACAGCTATGGCTACACCTTC.

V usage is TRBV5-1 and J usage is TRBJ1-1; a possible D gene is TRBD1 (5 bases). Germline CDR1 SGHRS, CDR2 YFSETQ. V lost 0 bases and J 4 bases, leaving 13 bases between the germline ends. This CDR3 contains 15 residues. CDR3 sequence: CASSLVQGAATEAFF. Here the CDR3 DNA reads TGCGCCAGCAGCTTGGTCCAGGGCGCTGCCACTGAAGCTTTCTTT.

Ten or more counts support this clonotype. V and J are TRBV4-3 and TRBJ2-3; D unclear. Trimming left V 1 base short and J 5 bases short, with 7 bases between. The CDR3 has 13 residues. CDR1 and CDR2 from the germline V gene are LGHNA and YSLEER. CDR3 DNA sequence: TGCGCCAGCAGCCAAGTGTCGGGAGATACGCAGTATTTT. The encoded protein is CASSQVSGDTQYF.

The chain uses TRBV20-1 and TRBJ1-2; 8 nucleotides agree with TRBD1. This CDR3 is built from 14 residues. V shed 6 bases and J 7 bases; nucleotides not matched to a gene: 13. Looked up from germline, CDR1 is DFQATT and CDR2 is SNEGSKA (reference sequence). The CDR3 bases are TGCAGTGCCCAATATGACAGGGGCGTAGGTGGCTACACCTTC. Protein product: CSAQYDRGVGGYTF.

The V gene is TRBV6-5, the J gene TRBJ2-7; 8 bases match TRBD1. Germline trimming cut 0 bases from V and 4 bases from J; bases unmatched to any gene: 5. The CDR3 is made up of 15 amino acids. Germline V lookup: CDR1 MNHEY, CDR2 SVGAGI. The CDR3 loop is CASSYSMQGAYEQYF. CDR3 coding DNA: TGTGCCAGCAGTTACTCGATGCAGGGGGCGTACGAGCAGTACTTC.

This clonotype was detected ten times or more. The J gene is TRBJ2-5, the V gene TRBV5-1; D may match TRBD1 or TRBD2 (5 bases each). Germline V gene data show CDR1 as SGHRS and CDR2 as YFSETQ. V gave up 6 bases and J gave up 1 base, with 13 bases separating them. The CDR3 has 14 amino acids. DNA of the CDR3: TGCGCCAGCAACGAGGGGCCCACCCAAGAGACCCAGTACTTC. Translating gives CASNEGPTQETQYF.

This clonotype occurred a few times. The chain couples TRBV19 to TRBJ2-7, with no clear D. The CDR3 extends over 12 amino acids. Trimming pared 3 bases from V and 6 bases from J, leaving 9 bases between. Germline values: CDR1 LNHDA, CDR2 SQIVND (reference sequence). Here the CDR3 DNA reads TGTGCCAGTAGTATTAATCCTTCCGAGCAGTACTTC. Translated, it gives CASSINPSEQYF.

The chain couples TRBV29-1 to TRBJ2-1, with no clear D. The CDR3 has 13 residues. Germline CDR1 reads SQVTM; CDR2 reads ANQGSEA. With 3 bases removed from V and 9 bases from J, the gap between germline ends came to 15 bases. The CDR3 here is CSVDFDRTGEQFF. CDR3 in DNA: TGCAGCGTTGATTTTGACCGCACGGGTGAGCAGTTCTTC.

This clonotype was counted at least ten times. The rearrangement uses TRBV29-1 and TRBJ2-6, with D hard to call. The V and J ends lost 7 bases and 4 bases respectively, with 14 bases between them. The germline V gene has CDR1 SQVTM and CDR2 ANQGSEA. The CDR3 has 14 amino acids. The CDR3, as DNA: TGCAGCGCCTATCTGGCTTACGGGGCCAACGTCCTGACTTTC. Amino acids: CSAYLAYGANVLTF.

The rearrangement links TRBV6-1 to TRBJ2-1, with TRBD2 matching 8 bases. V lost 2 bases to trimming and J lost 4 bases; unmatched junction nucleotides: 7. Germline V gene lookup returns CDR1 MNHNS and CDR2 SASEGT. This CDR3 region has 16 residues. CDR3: CASSEMAGGLYNEQFF. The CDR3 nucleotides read TGTGCCAGCAGTGAAATGGCGGGGGGACTTTACAATGAGCAGTTCTTC.

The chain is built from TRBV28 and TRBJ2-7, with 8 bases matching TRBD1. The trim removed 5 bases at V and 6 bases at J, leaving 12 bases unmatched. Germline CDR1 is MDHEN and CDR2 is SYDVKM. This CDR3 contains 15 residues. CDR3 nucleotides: TGTGCCAGCAGTACTCGGACAGGGATCATAGGCGAGCAGTACTTC. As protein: CASSTRTGIIGEQYF.